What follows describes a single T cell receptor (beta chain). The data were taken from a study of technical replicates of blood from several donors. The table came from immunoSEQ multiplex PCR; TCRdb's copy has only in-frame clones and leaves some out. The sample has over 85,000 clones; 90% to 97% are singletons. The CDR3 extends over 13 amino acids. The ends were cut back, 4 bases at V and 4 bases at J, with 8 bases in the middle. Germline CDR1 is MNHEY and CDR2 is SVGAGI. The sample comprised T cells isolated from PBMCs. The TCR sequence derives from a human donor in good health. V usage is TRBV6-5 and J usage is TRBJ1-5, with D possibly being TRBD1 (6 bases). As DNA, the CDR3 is TGTGCCAGCAGTTCTACAGGGAATCAGCCCCAGCATTTT. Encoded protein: CASSSTGNQPQHF.